The 20 T cell receptor beta chains listed next were all sequenced from one sample in a study of cytomegalovirus exposure and HLA in healthy donors. PCR employed 60 Vbeta and 13 Jbeta primers. Profiling relied on immunoSEQ multiplex PCR, and the TCRdb table lists in-frame clones only, not all of them. The sample has 180,000 or so clones, 76% seen once. The sequencing input was PBMCs. Receptor source: a woman under 40 in good health and CMV-seropositive.

V is TRBV5-1 and J is TRBJ1-3; D unclear. CDR1 is SGHRS, CDR2 YFSETQ, per germline. The CDR3 sequence is 15 residues long. V was shortened by 0 bases and J by 5 bases, with 12 bases between the two germline ends. The CDR3 loop is CASSLDSPGRNTIYF. CDR3 in DNA: TGCGCCAGCAGCTTGGACTCCCCCGGGAGAAACACCATATATTTT.

This clone showed up just once. The rearrangement links TRBV6-1 to TRBJ2-3, with 10 nucleotides matching TRBD1. V lost 8 bases to trimming and J lost 6 bases; unmatched junction nucleotides: 11. CDR3 size: 15 residues. Germline V lookup: CDR1 MNHNS, CDR2 SASEGT. CDR3 DNA: TGTGCCAGCCTGCCGGGACAGGGGCCTGAGGATACGCAGTATTTT. Its protein is CASLPGQGPEDTQYF.

The V and J genes are TRBV7-3 and TRBJ2-1, with D maybe TRBD1 (5 bases). V lost 0 bases to trimming and J lost 2 bases, with 8 bases between them. Germline CDR1 reads SGHTA; CDR2 reads FQGTGA. The CDR3 totals 15 residues. CDR3 DNA: TGTGCCAGCAGCTTAACGGCAGGGCCCTACAATGAGCAGTTCTTC. Protein: CASSLTAGPYNEQFF.

CDR3 nucleotide sequence: TGTGCCAGCAGCTTGGGGGGGACAGGGGGCTATGGCTACACCTTC. Its protein is CASSLGGTGGYGYTF. The chain carries TRBV6-5 and TRBJ1-2; 11 bases line up with TRBD1. This CDR3 contains 15 residues. The germline CDR1 and CDR2 sequences are MNHEY and SVGAGI. The V and J ends lost 6 bases and 4 bases, in that order; junction bases with no gene match: 7.

This chain joins TRBV7-8 and TRBJ1-2, with a possible D match to TRBD1 (5 bases). The CDR3 is made up of 13 amino acids. The V gene lost 6 bases and the J gene lost 5 bases, with 13 bases spanning the gap. Looked up from germline, CDR1 is SGHVS and CDR2 is FQNEAQ. CDR3 loop: CASRSGDGYGYTF. CDR3 bases: TGTGCCAGCAGGTCGGGGGATGGGTATGGCTACACCTTC.

Written as DNA, the CDR3 is TGTGCCAGTAGTATAGGTGTTTTAGGGACAGAACAAGAGACCCAGTACTTC. This encodes CASSIGVLGTEQETQYF. This chain uses TRBV19 with TRBJ2-5; TRBD1 matches 7 bases. Germline assignment: CDR1 LNHDA and CDR2 SQIVND (reference sequence). V dropped 1 base and J dropped 2; count of bases not matched to a gene: 10. This CDR3 has 17 amino acids.

The CDR3 DNA follows: TGTGCCAGCAGCCAAGGGACAGGCCCCTATGGCTACACCTTC. Amino acids: CASSQGTGPYGYTF. This chain joins TRBV14 and TRBJ1-2; 7 bases map to TRBD1. V was clipped by 1 base and J by 4 bases; unmatched bases: 3. There are 14 residues in the CDR3. Germline CDR1 SGHDN, CDR2 FVKESK. The variable domain in full, completed from reference TRBV14 and TRBJ1-2, reads EAGVTQFPSHSVIEKGQTVTLRCDPISGHDNLYWYRRVMGKEIKFLLHFVKESKQDESGMPNNRFLAERTGGTYSTLKVQPAELEDSGVYFCASSQGTGPYGYTFGSGTRLTVV.

The CDR3 spells CASSLGGAGNQPQHF. The CDR3, as DNA: TGTGCCAGCAGCTTGGGAGGTGCCGGAAATCAGCCCCAGCATTTT. The gene calls are TRBV5-6 and TRBJ1-5; D remains ambiguous. V was cut by 0 bases and J by 4 bases, with 11 bases left in between. Looked up from germline, CDR1 is SGHDT and CDR2 is YYEEEE. The CDR3 runs 15 residues.

This clone showed up just once. This chain uses TRBV4-2 with TRBJ2-5; 10 bases fit TRBD2. V lost 3 bases and J lost 3; bases outside the gene matches: 7. Per the germline V gene, CDR1 is LGHNA and CDR2 is YNFKEQ. The CDR3 is 16 residues long. CDR3 nucleotide sequence: TGTGCCAGCAGCCACGAGATCGGGACTAGCGAAGAGACCCAGTACTTC. Protein: CASSHEIGTSEETQYF.

This clone has just a few counts. The chain couples TRBV19 to TRBJ2-4, with TRBD1 matching over 10 bases. Germline V gives CDR1 LNHDA, CDR2 SQIVND (reference sequence). J gave up 16 bases and V 1 base, and 4 bases lay outside the gene matches. This CDR3 has 12 amino acids. CDR3: CASSIGDRGHYF. CDR3 DNA sequence: TGTGCCAGTAGTATAGGGGACAGGGGTCATTACTTC.

The V and J genes are TRBV10-3 and TRBJ1-5; D remains ambiguous. The CDR3 contains 14 residues. The germline V and J ends were trimmed by 4 bases and 5 bases, with 12 bases remaining between them. The germline CDR1 and CDR2 sequences are ENHRY and SYGVKD. In nucleotides, the CDR3 is TGTGCCATCAGTGGAGGTCGGAGGGATCAGCCCCAGCATTTT. The encoded protein is CAISGGRRDQPQHF.

The chain combines TRBV5-6 with TRBJ2-5, with D possibly matching TRBD1 (5 bases). The DNA end is more similar to TRBJ2-7, so the J call may be wrong. Germline CDR1 and CDR2: SGHDT and YYEEEE. The CDR3 covers 13 residues. This chain's CDR3 is CASSLGTIYEQYF. The CDR3 DNA sequence: TGTGCCAGCAGCTTGGGGACAATTTACGAGCAGTACTTC.

This sequence joins TRBV7-2 and TRBJ1-5; 12 bases agree with TRBD1. Trimming cost V 5 bases and J 5 bases; bases outside gene matches: 4. The CDR3 is 15 amino acids. Germline assignment: CDR1 SGHTA and CDR2 FQGNSA. This chain's CDR3 is CASSLGQGAYQPQHF. The CDR3 DNA reads as TGTGCCAGCAGCCTGGGACAGGGGGCGTATCAGCCCCAGCATTTT.

This clone was seen only a few times. The chain links TRBV6-5 to TRBJ2-7, with TRBD2 matching 12 bases. J was trimmed by 3 bases and V by 6 bases; bases with no gene match: 6. The CDR3 consists of 15 residues. Germline CDR1 MNHEY, CDR2 SVGAGI. The CDR3 region has the DNA TGTGCCAGCAGGCTGGGACTAGCGGGCCTCTACGAGCAGTACTTC. The encoded protein is CASRLGLAGLYEQYF.

In this sample, this clone turned up a few times. The chain recombines TRBV11-3 with TRBJ1-3; D gene ambiguous. Trimming pared 2 bases from V and 4 bases from J, leaving 9 bases between. Germline V gene sequence: CDR1 SGHNT, CDR2 YENEEA. The CDR3 is 14 amino acids. The CDR3 DNA reads as TGTGCCAGCAGCTTAAGCACGTCCGGAAACACCATATATTTT. Its translation: CASSLSTSGNTIYF.

The CDR3 nucleotides are TGTGCCAGCAGCGTAGGGGGAGACTCTGGAAACACCATATATTTT. Protein sequence: CASSVGGDSGNTIYF. The gene calls are TRBV9 and TRBJ1-3; D is unresolved. Per germline, CDR1 SGDLS and CDR2 YYNGEE. The CDR3 is made up of 15 amino acids. Trimming pared 0 bases from V and 0 bases from J, leaving 7 bases between.

This chain joins TRBV9 and TRBJ2-5; no definite D call. The end of the DNA aligns better with TRBJ2-7, so the J call may be wrong. Germline CDR1 SGDLS, CDR2 YYNGEE. There are 11 residues in the CDR3. CDR3 in amino acids: CASSDNYEQYF. CDR3 nucleotides: TGTGCCAGCAGCGACAACTACGAGCAGTACTTC.

For the CDR3, the DNA is TGTGCCAGCAGCTCGGGAGGGGTAATCAATCAGCCCCAGCATTTT. Protein product: CASSSGGVINQPQHF. V and J are TRBV6-5 and TRBJ1-5; D perhaps matches TRBD1 (5 bases). The V gene's germline CDR1 is MNHEY and CDR2 SVGAGI. The CDR3 is made up of 15 amino acids. V was pared by 6 bases and J by 3 bases, with 15 bases between.

A few counts support this clone. The chain links TRBV11-3 to TRBJ2-7; unclear D gene. This CDR3 has 17 amino acids. With 5 bases removed from V and 0 bases from J, the gap between germline ends came to 20 bases. Germline CDR1 reads SGHNT; CDR2 reads YENEEA. The CDR3 DNA follows: TGTGCCAGCAGCCACCGAAAGACAAAGACGAGCTCCTACGAGCAGTACTTC. Translated: CASSHRKTKTSSYEQYF.

As for this clone: Additional DNA sequences in this sample encode the identical CDR3. The chain employs TRBV27 and TRBJ1-6; D ambiguous. Germline CDR1 and CDR2: MNHEY and SMNVEV (reference sequence). CDR3 length equals 12 residues. Trimming cost V 3 bases and J 7 bases, with 4 bases left between them. Here the CDR3 reads CASSFLNSPLHF. CDR3 in DNA: TGTGCCAGCAGTTTTCTGAATTCACCCCTCCACTTT.